This TCR beta chain comes out of a study of CD8+ T cells in alopecia areata. This CDR3 is 17 amino acids long. With 0 bases removed from V and 1 base from J, the gap between germline ends came to 11 bases. Looked up from germline, CDR1 is SGHRS and CDR2 is YFSETQ. Stated treatment: oral pan-JAK inhibitor, 5-10 mg twice daily. In each case, RNA was isolated and then reverse transcribed into cDNA as the sequencing template. The data were produced by immunoSEQ multiplex PCR, yet TCRdb's version contains in-frame clones alone and is incomplete. Among 90,000 to 120,000 clones listed, about four fifths were seen once.

The clonotype comes from a human donor with alopecia areata. The V gene is TRBV5-1, the J gene TRBJ2-6, with a tentative D call TRBD1 (6 bases). Sequencing was performed on CD8+ T cells sorted from blood, taken at week 24, from a patient treated with tofacitinib. Here the CDR3 reads CASSLDLQGSGANVLTF. In DNA, the CDR3 is TGCGCCAGCAGCTTGGATTTACAGGGTTCTGGGGCCAACGTCCTGACTTTC.